The following is a T cell receptor (beta chain) sequence with its context. Its antigen remains unknown. The data originate from a study of human CD8 memory T cell subsets. Study findings and constraints: Precursor exhausted T cells shared very few clonotypes with stem-like memory T cells. No chain other than the T cell receptor beta chain was sequenced. Chao1 estimates suggested stem-like memory T cells were more diverse than precursor exhausted T cells.

The TCR beta sequencing libraries came from UMI-labeled 5' RACE. For each CDR3 protein, TCRdb gives one entry from its re-call of the 5' RACE reads, without DNA. Recorded for this sample: around 4,000 distinct CDR3 sequences. The CDR3 length is 11 residues. The germline CDR1 and CDR2 sequences are DFQATT and SNEGSKA (reference sequence). This TCR was recovered from a human donor in good health. Material: CD8+ T cells from PBMCs. The chain joins TRBV20-1 to TRBJ2-7. The CDR3 sequence: CSARADYEQYF.